This T cell receptor (beta chain) was documented in a study of monozygotic twins with inflammatory bowel disease. General study results and limits: Between concordant and discordant twins, repertoire similarity failed to differ, a result that limited power may explain.

TCRdb re-called the 5' RACE reads and gives one entry per CDR3 protein, without DNA. There are 300,000 to 400,000 distinct CDR3 sequences in the sample, with 2% to 3% held by the top ten. On this clonotype itself: Its antigen is still unknown.

The CDR3 covers 13 residues. Per the germline V gene, CDR1 is SQVTM and CDR2 is ANQGSEA. The receptor was isolated from a human donor with ulcerative colitis or Crohn's disease, or a healthy co-twin of an affected twin (not recorded which). This chain connects TRBV29-1 to TRBJ2-7; TCRdb outputs TRBD1, but without DNA this stays unchecked. The sequencing sample was made of blood. The CDR3 sequence: CSVTRGFLYEQYF.